A selection of T cell receptor beta chains follows, all from one sample in a study of OX40 agonist ivuxolimab in advanced cancers. The table came from immunoSEQ multiplex PCR; TCRdb's copy has only in-frame clones and leaves some out. The sample consists of tens of thousands of clones, around 83% of them appearing once. The sequences come from CD4+ or CD8+ T cells sorted from blood, collected in a trial of the OX40 agonist ivuxolimab. The receptors were sampled from an adult with an advanced solid tumor such as melanoma, head and neck, liver or kidney cancer. Both conserved end residues are part of each CDR3. D genes are given only for firm matches. Clone size is shown for a subset of rows, as once, few, many or a class of expanded clone.

d_call j_call v_call clone_size cdr3_aa cdr3_nt
NA TRBJ1-3 TRBV6-1 NA CASHRAPGNTIYF TGTGCCAGCCACAGGGCCCCTGGAAACACCATATATTTT
NA TRBJ1-1 TRBV10-2 once CASSESAELEAFF TGCGCCAGCAGTGAGTCGGCAGAGCTTGAAGCTTTCTTT
NA TRBJ2-1 TRBV11-2 NA CASSLEISDRANNEQFF TGTGCCAGCAGCTTAGAAATTAGCGACCGAGCTAACAATGAGCAGTTCTTC
NA TRBJ1-5 TRBV6-5 once CASKPGGNQPQHF TGTGCCAGTAAACCGGGTGGCAATCAGCCCCAGCATTTT
TRBD1 TRBJ1-2 TRBV15 NA CATSRQTGVNYGYTF TGTGCCACCAGCAGACAGACAGGGGTTAACTATGGCTACACCTTC
TRBD1 TRBJ1-5 TRBV28 NA CASSFWPGQKVNQPQHF TGTGCCAGCAGTTTTTGGCCGGGACAGAAAGTCAATCAGCCCCAGCATTTT
TRBD2 TRBJ2-1 TRBV4-2 NA CASSQGVSGRASYNEQFF TGTGCCAGCAGCCAAGGCGTTAGCGGGAGGGCCTCTTACAATGAGCAGTTCTTC
TRBD1 TRBJ2-1 TRBV2 NA CASRKEQGSYNEQFF TGTGCCAGCAGGAAGGAACAGGGGTCCTACAATGAGCAGTTCTTC
TRBD2 TRBJ2-7 TRBV2 once CASTGGRDYEQYF TGTGCCAGCACGGGGGGTCGTGACTACGAGCAGTACTTC
TRBD1 TRBJ1-5 TRBV2 NA CASSGTGHSNQPQHF TGTGCCAGCAGTGGGACAGGACATAGCAATCAGCCCCAGCATTTT
NA TRBJ1-1 TRBV28 NA CASKVSREAFF TGTGCCAGCAAAGTCAGCCGGGAAGCTTTCTTT
TRBD2 TRBJ2-1 TRBV7-9 NA CASSLAGLAVHEQFF TGTGCCAGCAGCTTAGCGGGACTAGCGGTACATGAGCAGTTCTTC
TRBD1 TRBJ1-5 TRBV5-1 NA CASSKATGGNLQPQHF TGCGCCAGCAGCAAAGCTACAGGGGGTAATCTTCAGCCCCAGCATTTT
NA TRBJ2-3 TRBV11-2 NA CASSLGGQRTDTQYF TGTGCCAGCAGCTTAGGCGGCCAGCGCACAGATACGCAGTATTTT
NA TRBJ2-6 TRBV5-1 NA CASSAQPGANVLTF TGCGCCAGCAGCGCCCAGCCTGGGGCCAACGTCCTGACTTTC
NA TRBJ1-1 TRBV10-1 NA CASAGRLNTEAFF TGCGCCAGCGCCGGACGGTTGAACACTGAAGCTTTCTTT
NA TRBJ1-3 TRBV10-3 NA CAISDERDTIYF TGTGCCATCAGTGATGAAAGAGACACCATATATTTT
NA TRBJ2-3 TRBV28 NA CASSLSLDTQYF TGTGCCAGCAGCCTTAGCCTCGACACGCAGTATTTT
TRBD1 TRBJ1-5 TRBV14 NA CASSPGQKNQPQHF TGTGCCAGCAGCCCGGGACAGAAGAATCAGCCCCAGCATTTT
NA TRBJ2-1 TRBV5-5 once CASSREPYNEQFF TGTGCCAGCAGCCGGGAGCCTTACAATGAGCAGTTCTTC
NA TRBJ1-2 TRBV10-1 NA CASSDSPGNYGYTF TGCGCCAGCAGTGATTCGCCAGGGAACTATGGCTACACCTTC
NA TRBJ2-3 TRBV7-9 NA CASSLAIGSDTQYF TGTGCCAGCAGCTTAGCTATAGGGTCAGATACGCAGTATTTT
TRBD1 TRBJ2-1 TRBV19 NA CATSLGTGNNEQFF TGTGCCACTTCGCTCGGGACAGGGAACAATGAGCAGTTCTTC
TRBD2 TRBJ2-1 TRBV28 once CATRTSGRAFLPFF TGTGCCACCAGGACTAGCGGGAGGGCCTTTCTTCCGTTCTTC
NA TRBJ2-7 TRBV5-1 NA CASSESQEQYF TGCGCCAGCAGCGAATCCCAGGAGCAGTACTTC
NA TRBJ2-1 TRBV5-1 NA CASSLAHGANNEQFF TGCGCCAGCAGCTTGGCCCATGGGGCAAACAATGAGCAGTTCTTC
TRBD2 TRBJ2-2 TRBV15 NA CATSRGGLAALNTGELFF TGTGCCACCAGCAGGGGTGGACTAGCGGCTTTGAACACCGGGGAGCTGTTTTTT
NA TRBJ1-1 TRBV5-1 NA CASSFKGGWEGNTEAFF TGCGCCAGCAGCTTTAAGGGGGGCTGGGAAGGGAACACTGAAGCTTTCTTT